The next 17 T cell receptor beta chains were all read from a single sample in a study of early T cells in non-severe SARS-CoV-2 infection. TCRdb redid the calling of the 5' RACE reads with MiXCR, one entry per CDR3 protein. The data contain about 80,000 distinct CDR3 sequences, 9.5% to 15% of them singletons. The sequenced material came from whole blood. Every receptor here comes from an adult who was a healthcare worker with PCR-confirmed SARS-CoV-2 infection or an uninfected control (not recorded which).

The table lists this clonotype with many counts. CDR3 in DNA: TGTGCCACCGTTTTGGGTCTCAGCTCCTACGAGCAGTACTTC. Translating gives CATVLGLSSYEQYF. The V gene is TRBV28, the J gene TRBJ2-7, with unresolved D. Germline CDR1 is MDHEN and CDR2 is SYDVKM. CDR3 length: 14 amino acids. With 10 bases removed from V and 0 bases from J, the gap between germline ends came to 16 bases.

The chain employs TRBV5-1 and TRBJ2-1, with D tentatively TRBD2 (5 bases). V lost 5 bases and J 5 bases, leaving 8 bases between the germline ends. The CDR3 length is 12 residues. Germline-derived CDR1 and CDR2 are SGHRS and YFSETQ. The CDR3 sequence is CASRLGNNEQFF. The CDR3 coding sequence is TGCGCCAGCAGACTAGGGAACAATGAGCAGTTCTTC.

CDR3 amino acids: CASAERGAKVAPPLHF. CDR3 nucleotide sequence: TGTGCCAGCGCCGAGCGCGGGGCAAAGGTTGCGCCACCCCTCCACTTT. The genes are TRBV2 and TRBJ1-6; D perhaps matches TRBD1 (5 bases). The CDR3 has 16 residues. Germline V CDR1 and CDR2: SNHLY, FYNNEI. V lost 8 bases, J lost 11 bases, and 25 bases lay in between.

The rearrangement links TRBV18 to TRBJ1-1, with unresolved D. Trimming removed 1 base at V and 1 base at J, with 7 bases between. Germline CDR1 KGHSH, CDR2 LQKENI. This CDR3 comprises 14 residues. In DNA form, the CDR3 reads TGTGCCAGCTCACCACTAGGACCGAACACTGAAGCTTTCTTT. Protein sequence: CASSPLGPNTEAFF.

This clonotype has a handful of counts. The chain joins TRBV10-3 to TRBJ1-1, with 7 bases that match TRBD1. Germline V gene lookup returns CDR1 ENHRY and CDR2 SYGVKD. J was trimmed by 0 bases and V by 3 bases; bases with no gene match: 1. CDR3 length: 14 amino acids. CDR3 amino acids: CAISDDRVNTEAFF. CDR3 nucleotide sequence: TGTGCCATCAGTGATGACAGGGTGAACACTGAAGCTTTCTTT.

This clonotype came up a few times. The chain recombines TRBV7-8 with TRBJ1-5, with 8 bases lining up with TRBD1. The germline CDR1 and CDR2 sequences are SGHVS and FQNEAQ. Germline trimming cut 4 bases from V and 4 bases from J; bases unmatched to any gene: 3. This CDR3 contains 14 residues. CDR3 sequence (DNA): TGTGCCAGCAGCTACACAGGGGGGAATCAGCCCCAGCATTTT. As protein: CASSYTGGNQPQHF.

The chain carries TRBV24-1 and TRBJ1-1; D ambiguous. The CDR3 consists of 12 residues. V lost 5 bases to trimming and J lost 1 base, with 4 bases between them. Germline CDR1 KGHDR, CDR2 SFDVKD. In DNA, the CDR3 is TGTGCCACCAGTGCGGGGAACACTGAAGCTTTCTTT. Its translation: CATSAGNTEAFF.

The table lists this clonotype with many counts. This chain joins TRBV12-3 or TRBV12-4 and TRBJ1-1; 7 bases fit TRBD1. Germline trimming cut 7 bases from V and 4 bases from J; bases unmatched to any gene: 3. CDR3 length: 12 residues. The CDR3 region is CASTPGGTEAFF. The DNA for the CDR3 is TGTGCCAGCACCCCAGGGGGCACTGAAGCTTTCTTT.

This chain links TRBV3-1 with TRBJ2-5, with 11 bases matching TRBD2. The CDR3 totals 18 residues. CDR1 is LGHDT and CDR2 is YNNKEL in the germline V gene (reference sequence). V gave up 4 bases and J gave up 2 bases; unmatched junction bases: 12. The CDR3 DNA follows: TGTGCCAGCAGCCCGCAATACGGGACTAGCGGACCGCAAGAGACCCAGTACTTC. This translates into CASSPQYGTSGPQETQYF.

This clonotype was recorded many times. V gene TRBV5-1 combines with J gene TRBJ1-1; D not certain. Trimming removed 3 bases at V and 0 bases at J, with 9 bases between. Germline V gene lookup returns CDR1 SGHRS and CDR2 YFSETQ. The CDR3 runs 14 residues. CDR3 region: CASSWGKLNTEAFF. As DNA, the CDR3 is TGCGCCAGCAGCTGGGGAAAGCTGAACACTGAAGCTTTCTTT.

The chain joins TRBV2 to TRBJ2-1, with D hard to call. Trimming took off 3 bases at V and 7 bases at J, with 7 bases between the two ends. This CDR3 is built from 12 residues. Germline V gene lookup returns CDR1 SNHLY and CDR2 FYNNEI. CDR3 sequence (DNA): TGTGCCAGCAGTGAGAGAGTTAATGAGCAGTTCTTC. It translates to CASSERVNEQFF.

This chain uses TRBV27 with TRBJ2-3, with TRBD2 matching over 7 bases. V gave up 5 bases and J gave up 5 bases; unmatched junction bases: 10. CDR3 length: 15 residues. Per the germline V gene, CDR1 is MNHEY and CDR2 is SMNVEV (reference sequence). Here the CDR3 reads CASSQTVTGGDTQYF. DNA for the CDR3: TGTGCCAGCAGTCAAACTGTAACGGGGGGAGATACGCAGTATTTT.

The rearrangement links TRBV27 to TRBJ2-5; 8 bases are shared with TRBD2. This CDR3 is built from 14 residues. CDR1 MNHEY and CDR2 SMNVEV come from the germline V gene (reference sequence). J lost 2 bases, V lost 5 bases, and 4 bases had no gene match. CDR3: CASSPTSAQETQYF. For the CDR3, the DNA is TGTGCCAGCAGTCCGACTAGCGCACAAGAGACCCAGTACTTC.

With respect to this clonotype: Possible read error: a much larger clone is one base away. This chain joins TRBV7-6 and TRBJ2-3, with D perhaps TRBD1 (6 bases). There are 14 residues in the CDR3. V lost 2 bases, J lost 4 bases, and 10 bases lay in between. Germline V gene data show CDR1 as SGHVS and CDR2 as FNYEAQ. The CDR3 DNA reads TGTGCCAGCAGCTTATGGGGGCTTGCAGATACGCAGTATTTT. Its translation is CASSLWGLADTQYF. Complete variable domain (other parts from reference TRBV7-6 and TRBJ2-3): GAGVSQSPRYKVTKRGQDVALRCDPISGHVSLYWYRQALGQGPEFLTYFNYEAQQDKSGLPNDRFSAERPEGSISTLTIQRTEQRDSAMYRCASSLWGLADTQYFGPGTRLTVL.

This chain joins TRBV10-2 and TRBJ2-7; D is possibly TRBD1 (5 bases). The V gene's germline CDR1 is WSHSY and CDR2 SAAADI. The CDR3 has 14 residues. V was shortened by 3 bases and J by 1 base, with 10 bases between the two germline ends. This chain's CDR3 is CASSEETASYEQYF. The DNA of the CDR3 is TGCGCCAGCAGTGAAGAGACAGCATCCTACGAGCAGTACTTC.

The rearrangement joins TRBV28 to TRBJ2-7; no reliable D call. This CDR3 contains 12 residues. Germline loops: CDR1 MDHEN, CDR2 SYDVKM. V was cut by 1 base and J by 5 bases, with 6 bases left in between. CDR3 DNA sequence: TGTGCCAGCAGTTTATCGGGCAACGAGCAGTACTTC. It codes for CASSLSGNEQYF.

This clonotype was seen only a few times. A read error may explain this, as a much larger clone is one base away. The chain links TRBV15 to TRBJ1-1; D ambiguous. The germline V gene has CDR1 LNHNV and CDR2 YYDKDF (reference sequence). V lost 6 bases to trimming and J lost 3 bases, with 5 bases between them. This CDR3 spans 11 amino acids. CDR3 protein: CATSSDTEAFF. The CDR3 region has the DNA TGTGCCACCAGTTCGGACACTGAAGCTTTCTTT.